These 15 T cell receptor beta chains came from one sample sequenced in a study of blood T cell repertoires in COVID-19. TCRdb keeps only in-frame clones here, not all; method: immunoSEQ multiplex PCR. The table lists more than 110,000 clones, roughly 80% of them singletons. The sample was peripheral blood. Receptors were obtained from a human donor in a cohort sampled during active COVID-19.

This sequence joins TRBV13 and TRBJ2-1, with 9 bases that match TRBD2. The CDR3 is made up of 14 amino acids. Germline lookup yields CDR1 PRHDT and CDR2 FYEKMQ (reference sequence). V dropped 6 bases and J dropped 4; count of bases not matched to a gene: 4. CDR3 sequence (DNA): TGTGCCAGCAGGGCGGGGGGGCAATACAATGAGCAGTTCTTC. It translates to CASRAGGQYNEQFF.

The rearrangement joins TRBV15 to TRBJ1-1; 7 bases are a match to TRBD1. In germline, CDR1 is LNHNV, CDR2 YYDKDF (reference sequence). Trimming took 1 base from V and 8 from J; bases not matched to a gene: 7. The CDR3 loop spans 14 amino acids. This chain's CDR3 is CATSRGRGQPEAFF. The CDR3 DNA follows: TGTGCCACCAGCAGAGGGAGGGGGCAACCAGAAGCTTTCTTT.

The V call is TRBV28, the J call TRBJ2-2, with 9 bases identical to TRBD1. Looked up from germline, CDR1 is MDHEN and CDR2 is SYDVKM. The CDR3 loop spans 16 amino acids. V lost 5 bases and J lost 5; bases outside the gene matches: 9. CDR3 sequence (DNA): TGTGCCAGCAGTCAAACCGGGACAGGGACTACCGGGGAGCTGTTTTTT. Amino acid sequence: CASSQTGTGTTGELFF. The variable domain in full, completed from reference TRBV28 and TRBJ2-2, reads DVKVTQSSRYLVKRTGEKVFLECVQDMDHENMFWYRQDPGLGLRLIYFSYDVKMKEKGDIPEGYSVSREKKERFSLILESASTNQTSMYLCASSQTGTGTTGELFFGEGSRLTVL.

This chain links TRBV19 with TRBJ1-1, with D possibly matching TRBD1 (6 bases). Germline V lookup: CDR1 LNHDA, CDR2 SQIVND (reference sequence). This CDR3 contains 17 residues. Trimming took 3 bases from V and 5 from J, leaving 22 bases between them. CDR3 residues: CASSIKGGGKGLTEAFF. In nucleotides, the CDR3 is TGTGCCAGTAGTATCAAAGGGGGGGGAAAGGGCCTGACTGAAGCTTTCTTT.

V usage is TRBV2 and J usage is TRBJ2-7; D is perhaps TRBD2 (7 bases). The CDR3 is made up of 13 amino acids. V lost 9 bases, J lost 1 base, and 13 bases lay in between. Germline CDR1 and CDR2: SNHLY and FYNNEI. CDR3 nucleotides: TGTGCCAGGGGGAGGGGGGCTTCCTACGAGCAGTACTTC. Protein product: CARGRGASYEQYF.

The CDR3 nucleotides are TGTGCCAGCAGCGTAGCTTCGGTCGGGGGGGCATACACCGGGGAGCTGTTTTTT. Its translation is CASSVASVGGAYTGELFF. The chain carries TRBV9 and TRBJ2-2; 8 nucleotides line up with TRBD2. The germline gives CDR1 SGDLS, CDR2 YYNGEE. The CDR3 runs 18 residues. V shed 0 bases and J 3 bases; nucleotides not matched to a gene: 10.

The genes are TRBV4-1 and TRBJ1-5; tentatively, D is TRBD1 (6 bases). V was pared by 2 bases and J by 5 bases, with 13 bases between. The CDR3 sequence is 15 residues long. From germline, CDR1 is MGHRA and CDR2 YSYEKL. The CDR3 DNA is TGCGCCAGCAGCCAAAACAGGGACCCCTATCAGCCCCAGCATTTT. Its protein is CASSQNRDPYQPQHF.

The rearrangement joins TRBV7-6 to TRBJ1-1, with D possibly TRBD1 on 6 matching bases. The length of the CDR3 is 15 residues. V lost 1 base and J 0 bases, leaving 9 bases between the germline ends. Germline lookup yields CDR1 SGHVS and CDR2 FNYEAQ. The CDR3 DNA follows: TGTGCCAGCAGCTTAGTTGGGACACTGAACACTGAAGCTTTCTTT. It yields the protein CASSLVGTLNTEAFF.

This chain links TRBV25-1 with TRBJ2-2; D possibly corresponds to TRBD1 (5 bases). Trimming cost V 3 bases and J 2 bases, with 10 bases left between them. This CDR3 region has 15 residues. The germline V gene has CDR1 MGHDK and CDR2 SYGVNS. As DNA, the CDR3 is TGTGCCAGCAGTGAGGCGCAGGGCAACACCGGGGAGCTGTTTTTT. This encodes CASSEAQGNTGELFF.

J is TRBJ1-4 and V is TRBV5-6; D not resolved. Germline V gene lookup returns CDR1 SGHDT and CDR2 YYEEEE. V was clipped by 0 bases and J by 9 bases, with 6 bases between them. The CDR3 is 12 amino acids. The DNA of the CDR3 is TGTGCCAGCAGCTTGGAACAACAAAAACTGTTTTTT. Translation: CASSLEQQKLFF. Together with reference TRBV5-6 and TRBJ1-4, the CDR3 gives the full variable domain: DAGVTQSPTHLIKTRGQQVTLRCSPKSGHDTVSWYQQALGQGPQFIFQYYEEEERQRGNFPDRFSGHQFPNYSSELNVNALLLGDSALYLCASSLEQQKLFFGSGTQLSVL.

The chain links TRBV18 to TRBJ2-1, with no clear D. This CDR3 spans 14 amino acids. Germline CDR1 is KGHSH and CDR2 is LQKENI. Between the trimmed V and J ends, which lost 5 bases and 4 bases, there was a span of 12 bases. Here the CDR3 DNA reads TGTGCCAGCTCAGGCAACAACGTTTACAATGAGCAGTTCTTC. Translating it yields CASSGNNVYNEQFF. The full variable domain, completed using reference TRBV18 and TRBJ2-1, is NAGVMQNPRHLVRRRGQEARLRCSPMKGHSHVYWYRQLPEEGLKFMVYLQKENIIDESGMPKERFSAEFPKEGPSILRIQQVVRGDSAAYFCASSGNNVYNEQFFGPGTRLTVL.

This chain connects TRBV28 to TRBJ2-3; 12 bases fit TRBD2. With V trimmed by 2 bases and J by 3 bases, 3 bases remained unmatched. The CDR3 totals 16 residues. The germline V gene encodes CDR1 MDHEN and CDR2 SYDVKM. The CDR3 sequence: CASSLPTSGGTDTQYF. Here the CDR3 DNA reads TGTGCCAGCAGTTTACCGACTAGCGGGGGTACAGATACGCAGTATTTT.

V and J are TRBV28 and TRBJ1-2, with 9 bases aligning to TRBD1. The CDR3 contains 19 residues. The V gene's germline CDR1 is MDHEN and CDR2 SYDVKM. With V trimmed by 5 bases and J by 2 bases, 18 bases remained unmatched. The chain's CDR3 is CASSLTPGTGQLENYGYTF. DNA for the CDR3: TGTGCCAGCAGTCTGACTCCCGGGACAGGGCAACTAGAGAACTATGGCTACACCTTC.

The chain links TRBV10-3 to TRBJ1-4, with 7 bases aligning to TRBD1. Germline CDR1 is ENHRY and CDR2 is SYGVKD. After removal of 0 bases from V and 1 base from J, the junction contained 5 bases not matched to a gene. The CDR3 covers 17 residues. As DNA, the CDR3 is TGTGCCATCAGTGAGTCGAGGGGGCGCGGAACTAATGAAAAACTGTTTTTT. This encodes CAISESRGRGTNEKLFF.

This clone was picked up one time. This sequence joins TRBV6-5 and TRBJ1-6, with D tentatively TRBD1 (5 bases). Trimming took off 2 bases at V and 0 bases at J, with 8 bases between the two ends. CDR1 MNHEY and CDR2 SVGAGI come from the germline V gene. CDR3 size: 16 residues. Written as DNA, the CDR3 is TGTGCCAGCAGTTACACCGACAGCTCCTATAATTCACCCCTCCACTTT. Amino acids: CASSYTDSSYNSPLHF.